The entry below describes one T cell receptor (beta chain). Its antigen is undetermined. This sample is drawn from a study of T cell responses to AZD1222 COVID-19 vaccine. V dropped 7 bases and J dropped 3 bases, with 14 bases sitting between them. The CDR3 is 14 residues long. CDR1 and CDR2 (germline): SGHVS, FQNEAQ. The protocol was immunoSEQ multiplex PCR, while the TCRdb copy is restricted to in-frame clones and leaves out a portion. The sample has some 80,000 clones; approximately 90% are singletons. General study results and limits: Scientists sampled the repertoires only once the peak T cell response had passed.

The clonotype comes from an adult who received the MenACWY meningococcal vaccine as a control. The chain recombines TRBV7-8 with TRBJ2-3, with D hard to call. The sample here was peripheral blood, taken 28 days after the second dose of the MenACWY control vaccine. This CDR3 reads CASNDDTSTDTQYF. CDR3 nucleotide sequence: TGTGCCAGCAATGACGACACCTCGACAGATACGCAGTATTTT.